The 28 T cell receptor beta chains listed next were all sequenced from one sample in a study of blood T cell repertoires in COVID-19. The table came from immunoSEQ multiplex PCR; TCRdb's copy has only in-frame clones and leaves some out. Of 45,000 to 65,000 clones detected, approximately 80% appear once; the ten largest clones hold roughly 45%. Sequenced material: peripheral blood. All receptors come from a man aged 65-85 years with active or convalescent COVID-19.

The count of this clone is one. The rearrangement joins TRBV2 to TRBJ2-5; TRBD1 agrees at 9 bases. This CDR3 comprises 13 residues. With V trimmed by 6 bases and J by 5 bases, 4 bases remained unmatched. The germline gives CDR1 SNHLY, CDR2 FYNNEI. The CDR3 DNA follows: TGTGCCAGCAGACCCGGACAGGGGGAGACCCAGTACTTC. It translates to CASRPGQGETQYF.

V usage is TRBV30 and J usage is TRBJ2-3; 10 bases fit TRBD2. CDR3 length equals 19 residues. V lost 1 base and J lost 1; bases outside the gene matches: 14. In germline, CDR1 is GTSNPN, CDR2 SVGIG (reference sequence). CDR3 amino acids: CAWSEFSGGLMLGTDTQYF. CDR3 in DNA: TGTGCCTGGAGTGAGTTTAGCGGGGGGTTAATGTTGGGCACAGATACGCAGTATTTT. The whole variable domain, remainder taken from reference TRBV30 and TRBJ2-3, is SQTIHQWPATLVQPVGSPLSLECTVEGTSNPNLYWYRQAAGRGLQLLFYSVGIGQISSEVPQNLSASRPQDRQFILSSKKLLLSDSGFYLCAWSEFSGGLMLGTDTQYFGPGTRLTVL.

The V call is TRBV19, the J call TRBJ2-5; 7 nucleotides align to TRBD2. With 11 bases clipped from V and 5 bases from J, the junction kept 11 bases outside the gene matches. CDR1 LNHDA and CDR2 SQIVND come from the germline V gene (reference sequence). This CDR3 is 13 amino acids long. The CDR3 protein is CASKPGGGETQYF. In DNA, the CDR3 is TGTGCCTCCAAACCGGGGGGAGGTGAGACCCAGTACTTC.

This rearrangement joins TRBV7-3 to TRBJ2-2; no clear D gene. CDR3 length equals 15 residues. From germline, CDR1 is SGHTA and CDR2 FQGTGA. The V gene lost 2 bases and the J gene lost 6 bases, with 13 bases spanning the gap. The CDR3 is CASSLDSTGPGELFF. The CDR3 region has the DNA TGTGCCAGCAGCTTAGACTCGACGGGTCCCGGGGAGCTGTTTTTT. The full variable domain, its missing parts supplied by reference TRBV7-3 and TRBJ2-2, is GAGVSQTPSNKVTEKGKYVELRCDPISGHTALYWYRQSLGQGPEFLIYFQGTGAADDSGLPNDRFFAVRPEGSVSTLKIQRTERGDSAVYLCASSLDSTGPGELFFGEGSRLTVL.

This chain connects TRBV19 to TRBJ2-2; 7 bases line up with TRBD1. V was clipped by 0 bases and J by 8 bases; unmatched bases: 6. The CDR3 runs to 15 residues. Germline CDR1 is LNHDA and CDR2 is SQIVND (reference sequence). The CDR3 DNA sequence: TGTGCCAGTAGTATAGAGACAGGGAAGTTAGGGGAGCTGTTTTTT. It encodes CASSIETGKLGELFF.

The rearrangement uses TRBV6-5 and TRBJ1-1; 7 nucleotides line up with TRBD1. Germline-derived CDR1 and CDR2 are MNHEY and SVGAGI. Trimming cost V 6 bases and J 0 bases; bases outside gene matches: 7. The CDR3 extends over 15 amino acids. In DNA form, the CDR3 reads TGTGCCAGCAGACTACCGGGACAGTTGAACACTGAAGCTTTCTTT. Translated, it gives CASRLPGQLNTEAFF.

The chain joins TRBV29-1 to TRBJ1-2, with a possible D match to TRBD1 (5 bases). Trimming left V 3 bases short and J 1 base short, with 9 bases between. Looked up from germline, CDR1 is SQVTM and CDR2 is ANQGSEA. The CDR3 is 13 amino acids. CDR3 region: CSVDGGINYGYTF. CDR3 DNA sequence: TGCAGCGTTGACGGGGGGATTAACTATGGCTACACCTTC.

The chain couples TRBV7-2 to TRBJ2-4, with D hard to call. V shed 0 bases and J shed 0 bases, with 9 bases lying between them. In germline, CDR1 is SGHTA, CDR2 FQGNSA. The CDR3 runs to 16 residues. CDR3 loop: CASSLAFLSAKNIQYF. The CDR3, as DNA: TGTGCCAGCAGCTTAGCTTTCCTCTCAGCCAAAAACATTCAGTACTTC.

The sample holds one count of this clone. V is TRBV10-3 and J is TRBJ1-2; maybe TRBD1 (6 bases). Germline CDR1 is ENHRY and CDR2 is SYGVKD. V lost 2 bases to trimming and J lost 9 bases, with 19 bases between them. This CDR3 is built from 15 residues. The CDR3 spells CAISEVGGPGGSYTF. The DNA for the CDR3 is TGTGCCATCAGTGAGGTCGGGGGGCCGGGCGGGAGCTACACCTTC.

This chain uses TRBV19 with TRBJ1-2; the match to TRBD1 covers 7 bases. Losses at the gene ends were 5 bases for V and 4 bases for J; bases not matched to a gene: 7. The CDR3 is 14 amino acids. Germline V gives CDR1 LNHDA, CDR2 SQIVND (reference sequence). This CDR3 is CASSAGQATYGYTF. CDR3 bases: TGTGCCAGTAGTGCTGGACAGGCTACCTATGGCTACACCTTC.

The gene calls are TRBV3-1 (or the pseudogene TRBV3-2) and TRBJ2-3; TRBD2 matches at 7 bases. The CDR3 has 17 residues. Looked up from germline, CDR1 is LGHDT and CDR2 is YNNKEL (reference sequence). J lost 0 bases, V lost 0 bases, and 6 bases had no gene match. CDR3 sequence: CASSQEPQRDSTDTQYF. Written as DNA, the CDR3 is TGTGCCAGCAGCCAAGAGCCCCAGCGGGATAGCACAGATACGCAGTATTTT.

V gene TRBV29-1 combines with J gene TRBJ2-6; 8 nucleotides match TRBD1. The junction had 2 bases not matched to a gene; V was cut back by 6 bases and J by 1 base. The germline V gene encodes CDR1 SQVTM and CDR2 ANQGSEA. The CDR3 loop spans 14 amino acids. This CDR3 reads CSVGTGSGANVLTF. CDR3 sequence (DNA): TGCAGCGTAGGGACAGGTTCTGGGGCCAACGTCCTGACTTTC.

The genes are TRBV9 and TRBJ2-7, with D tentatively TRBD1 (6 bases). The germline CDR1 and CDR2 sequences are SGDLS and YYNGEE. V lost 0 bases and J 0 bases, leaving 7 bases between the germline ends. The CDR3 runs 14 residues. In DNA, the CDR3 is TGTGCCAGCAGCGTAGAGGGGGTCTCCTACGAGCAGTACTTC. Translation: CASSVEGVSYEQYF.

Details on this clone: Because the CDR3 is missing its conserved closing phenylalanine or tryptophan, this is likely a read error. V usage is TRBV9 and J usage is TRBJ2-3, with 9 bases fitting TRBD2. The CDR3 sequence is 20 residues long. Germline V gives CDR1 SGDLS, CDR2 YYNGEE. CDR3 protein: CASSVPRGGREDGRTDAQYS. CDR3 sequence (DNA): TGTGCCAGCAGCGTGCCGAGGGGCGGGAGGGAAGATGGGAGGACAGATGCGCAGTATTCT.

The rearrangement uses TRBV6-5 and TRBJ1-5; the match to TRBD1 covers 7 bases. Germline V lookup: CDR1 MNHEY, CDR2 SVGAGI. V dropped 6 bases and J dropped 9; count of bases not matched to a gene: 14. The CDR3 length is 15 residues. The CDR3 bases are TGTGCCAGCAGAAGGGACAGAGACCTATCAATGCCCCAGCATTTT. Its translation: CASRRDRDLSMPQHF.

The chain joins TRBV27 to TRBJ2-1, with 7 bases that match TRBD1. The CDR3 has 17 amino acids. The ends lost 5 bases at V and 0 bases at J; junction bases unmatched: 10. Germline CDR1 reads MNHEY; CDR2 reads SMNVEV (reference sequence). CDR3 sequence reads: CASSPGRGIPSYNEQFF. In DNA form, the CDR3 reads TGTGCCAGCAGTCCAGGCAGGGGGATCCCCTCCTACAATGAGCAGTTCTTC.

This chain connects TRBV7-2 to TRBJ1-3, with 7 bases fitting TRBD1. Germline lookup yields CDR1 SGHTA and CDR2 FQGNSA. The CDR3 spans 16 residues. Trimming took 3 bases from V and 1 from J; bases not matched to a gene: 6. CDR3 amino acids: CASSFQTGTSGNTIYF. CDR3 nucleotide sequence: TGTGCCAGCAGCTTCCAGACAGGGACATCTGGAAACACCATATATTTT.

The CDR3 DNA reads TGTGCCAGCAGCTTGGACCTTAGGACAGCCAATTACGAGCAGTACTTC. This sequence encodes CASSLDLRTANYEQYF. The chain has TRBV5-5 and TRBJ2-7; D may be TRBD1 (6 bases). This CDR3 is 16 amino acids long. Per germline, CDR1 SGHKS and CDR2 YYEKEE (reference sequence). V was trimmed by 0 bases and J by 4 bases, leaving 17 bases between them.

This chain connects TRBV10-3 to TRBJ1-1; D not certain. Per the germline V gene, CDR1 is ENHRY and CDR2 is SYGVKD. This CDR3 has 14 residues. V shed 6 bases and J shed 0 bases, with 11 bases lying between them. CDR3 nucleotides: TGTGCCATCAGGAAACAGACACTGAACACTGAAGCTTTCTTT. The encoded protein is CAIRKQTLNTEAFF.

The rearrangement joins TRBV4-1 to TRBJ1-1; D is unresolved. This CDR3 is built from 14 residues. V was trimmed by 0 bases and J by 2 bases, leaving 7 bases between them. Germline CDR1 reads MGHRA; CDR2 reads YSYEKL. The CDR3 reads CASSQDTINTEAFF. The CDR3 DNA reads as TGCGCCAGCAGCCAAGATACTATCAACACTGAAGCTTTCTTT.

The chain couples TRBV6-5 to TRBJ2-1; 7 bases are a match to TRBD1. Germline assignment: CDR1 MNHEY and CDR2 SVGAGI. V was pared by 6 bases and J by 3 bases, with 5 bases of the junction left unmatched. This CDR3 region has 14 residues. The CDR3 region is CASSSGQLYNEQFF. CDR3 coding DNA: TGTGCCAGCAGCTCGGGACAGCTCTACAATGAGCAGTTCTTC.

The V and J genes are TRBV3-1 (or the pseudogene TRBV3-2) and TRBJ1-2, with D possibly TRBD1 on 5 matching bases. Trimming removed 2 bases at V and 0 bases at J, with 10 bases between. The CDR3 length is 15 residues. Germline lookup yields CDR1 LGHDT and CDR2 YNNKEL (reference sequence). CDR3 residues: CASSQLGAANYGYTF. The CDR3 DNA follows: TGTGCCAGCAGCCAATTAGGGGCAGCTAACTATGGCTACACCTTC.

This clone was recorded a few times. The chain has TRBV5-1 and TRBJ2-3; a possible D gene is TRBD1 (5 bases). Looked up from germline, CDR1 is SGHRS and CDR2 is YFSETQ. V lost 2 bases and J lost 1, with 11 bases in between. This CDR3 spans 15 amino acids. This CDR3 is CASSLDRRGTDTQYF. CDR3 DNA: TGCGCCAGCAGCTTAGACAGACGGGGCACAGATACGCAGTATTTT.

V and J are TRBV5-1 and TRBJ1-4; D gene uncertain. V gave up 5 bases and J gave up 1 base, with 6 bases separating them. The CDR3 contains 13 residues. Per germline, CDR1 SGHRS and CDR2 YFSETQ. The CDR3 bases are TGCGCCAGCAGTGGAGAAACTAATGAAAAACTGTTTTTT. It encodes CASSGETNEKLFF.

Notes on this clone: Relative to the germline gene, one junction end is altered; a read error may explain this. The J gene is TRBJ1-6, the V gene TRBV4-1, with TRBD1 identical over 7 bases. This CDR3 has 19 residues. The germline V gene encodes CDR1 MGHRA and CDR2 YSYEKL. The CDR3 sequence: CASSKDDRAGGGGNSPLHF. The CDR3 bases are TGCGCCAGCAGCAAAGACGATAGGGCAGGGGGAGGTGGCAATTCACCCCTCCACTTT.

V and J are TRBV7-2 and TRBJ1-2; TRBD1 might be the D (5 bases). Trimming stripped 2 bases from V and 3 bases from J, with 10 bases between. The CDR3 has 14 amino acids. Germline lookup yields CDR1 SGHTA and CDR2 FQGNSA. DNA for the CDR3: TGTGCCAGCAGCTTAACCGGGACTGACTATGGCTACACCTTC. It specifies CASSLTGTDYGYTF.

The chain joins TRBV27 to TRBJ1-5; D ambiguous. CDR1 is MNHEY and CDR2 is SMNVEV in the germline V gene (reference sequence). Trimming took 3 bases from V and 6 from J, leaving 6 bases between them. The CDR3 totals 12 residues. The CDR3 DNA reads as TGTGCCAGCAGTTTCCGAGGTCAGCCCCAGCATTTT. Translation: CASSFRGQPQHF.

The rearrangement uses TRBV5-6 and TRBJ2-3; 10 bases are a match to TRBD2. This CDR3 spans 15 amino acids. Germline CDR1 and CDR2: SGHDT and YYEEEE. The V gene end was trimmed by 6 bases and the J gene end by 5 bases; junction bases not matched to a gene: 9. CDR3 amino acids: CASTLRTSGKDTQYF. The CDR3 region has the DNA TGTGCCAGCACCCTGAGGACTAGCGGTAAAGATACGCAGTATTTT.